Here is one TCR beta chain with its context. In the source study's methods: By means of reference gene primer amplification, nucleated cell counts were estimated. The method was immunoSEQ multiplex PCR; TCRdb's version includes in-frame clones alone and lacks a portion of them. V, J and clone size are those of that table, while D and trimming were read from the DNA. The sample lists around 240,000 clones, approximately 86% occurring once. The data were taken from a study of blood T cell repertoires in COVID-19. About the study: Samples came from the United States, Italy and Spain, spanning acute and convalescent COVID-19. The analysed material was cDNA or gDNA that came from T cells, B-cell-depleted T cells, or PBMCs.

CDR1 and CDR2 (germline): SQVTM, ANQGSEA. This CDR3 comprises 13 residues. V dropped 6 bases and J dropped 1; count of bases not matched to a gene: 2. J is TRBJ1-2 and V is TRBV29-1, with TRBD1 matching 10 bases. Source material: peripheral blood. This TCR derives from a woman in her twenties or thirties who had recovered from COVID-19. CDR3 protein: CSVRTGGNYGYTF. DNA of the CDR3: TGCAGCGTCAGGACAGGGGGTAACTATGGCTACACCTTC.